Listed below are T cell receptor beta chains from one sample, sequenced in a study of metastatic and nonmetastatic thyroid tumors. TCRdb re-called clones via MiXCR from the PCR reads. There are about 21,000 clones in the sample; roughly 18% occur only once, and over 20% lies in the top ten. The sequenced sample was blood. The receptors were gathered from a male donor with papillary thyroid cancer or a benign thyroid nodule (not recorded which). Some clones in this sample may be carry-over from other donors' samples. CDR3s include the opening cysteine and the closing phenylalanine or tryptophan. A D gene is named only where the DNA matches it firmly. For some rows the clone size is stated as once, few or many, or as a class when expanded; others skip it.

v_call	cdr3_length	d_call	clone_size	j_call	cdr3_nt	cdr3_aa
TRBV20-1	20	NA	many	TRBJ2-3	TGCAGTGCTAGGGATAAACTAAGGACAGGGGGGACTAGCGGCACAGATACGCAGTATTTT	CSARDKLRTGGTSGTDTQYF
TRBV6-1	13	NA	medium-sized	TRBJ1-1	TGTGCCAGCACCAACGGGGGGCTGGTTGAAGCTTTCTTT	CASTNGGLVEAFF
TRBV6-4	15	NA	few	TRBJ2-1	TGTGCCAGCAGTGAAGTCATGGCAGAAGTAAATGAGCAGTTCTTC	CASSEVMAEVNEQFF
TRBV28	14	TRBD2	NA	TRBJ2-7	TGTGCCAGCAGGGCCGGGACTAGGTTCCTCGAGCAGTACTTC	CASRAGTRFLEQYF
TRBV5-1	14	TRBD1	many	TRBJ1-2	TGCGCCAGCAGCTCCTACGGGACAGGGGAAGGCTACACCTTC	CASSSYGTGEGYTF
TRBV9	13	NA	many	TRBJ2-5	TGTGCCAGCACCGGGGCCCCGGGGGAGACCCAGTACTTC	CASTGAPGETQYF
TRBV29-1	15	TRBD1	many	TRBJ1-4	TGCAGCGTTGTCTGGACAGGGGGTTCGAATGAAAAACTGTTTTTT	CSVVWTGGSNEKLFF
TRBV6-2/TRBV6-3	15	TRBD2	NA	TRBJ2-2	TGTGCCAGCAGATCCCGGGGCGGGGGTCGCGGGGAGCTGTTTTTT	CASRSRGGGRGELFF
TRBV18	13	NA	many	TRBJ1-1	TGTGCCAGCTCTACCAATAAGAACACTGAAGCTTTCTTT	CASSTNKNTEAFF
TRBV7-8	15	NA	NA	TRBJ1-4	TGTGCCAGCAGCTTTTACGGGGCCAGCAATGAAAAACTGTTTTTT	CASSFYGASNEKLFF
TRBV6-1	14	NA	NA	TRBJ1-1	TGTGCCAGCGGCCCGGGAGTTCTGAACACTGAAGCTTTCTTT	CASGPGVLNTEAFF
TRBV7-2	14	NA	NA	TRBJ2-3	TGTGCCAGCAGTACCAGTGCCGGCACAGATACGCAGTATTTT	CASSTSAGTDTQYF
TRBV27	11	NA	medium-sized	TRBJ1-2	TGTGCCAGCAGGGGGAGGTATGGCTACACCTTC	CASRGRYGYTF
TRBV10-3	14	TRBD2	many	TRBJ2-1	TGTGCCCTGGGGACTAGCGGAGGATACAATGAGCAGTTCTTC	CALGTSGGYNEQFF
TRBV5-1	16	TRBD1	many	TRBJ2-7	TGCGCCAGCAGCTTGGGGGACAGGGTAAATCGGGCCGAGCAGTACTTC	CASSLGDRVNRAEQYF
TRBV20-1	16	NA	many	TRBJ1-1	TGCAGTGCTAGAGACCTCGTCCGTCTCGTGAACACTGAAGCTTTCTTT	CSARDLVRLVNTEAFF
TRBV20-1	13	NA	many	TRBJ1-3	TGCAGTGCTAGGACCGAATCTGGAAACACCATATATTTT	CSARTESGNTIYF
TRBV12-3/TRBV12-4	15	TRBD1	medium-sized	TRBJ1-5	TGTGCCAGCAGTTTAGTCACAGGGGCGGGACAGCCCCAGCATTTT	CASSLVTGAGQPQHF
TRBV5-1	16	TRBD2	many	TRBJ2-1	TGCGCCAGCAGCTCGCTAGCGGGAGTAACCTACAATGAGCAGTTCTTC	CASSSLAGVTYNEQFF
TRBV20-1	16	NA	many	TRBJ2-3	TGCAGTGCTAGAGAAGATGGGGGGCGGGAGACAGATACGCAGTATTTT	CSAREDGGRETDTQYF
TRBV5-4	14	NA	many	TRBJ1-6	TGTGCCAGCAGCGTTGACGGGAGCAATTCACCCCTCCACTTT	CASSVDGSNSPLHF
TRBV30	13	NA	NA	TRBJ2-7	TGTGCCTGGACTAACGGGCGATCCTACGAGCAGTACTTC	CAWTNGRSYEQYF
TRBV5-1	14	NA	many	TRBJ2-7	TGCGCCAGCAGCTTGTTACTCAGGGAGAATGAGCAGTACTTC	CASSLLLRENEQYF
TRBV11-3	15	NA	many	TRBJ2-1	TGTGCCAGCAGCTTAGGGGCTAAAGTCAGGGATGAGCAGTTCTTC	CASSLGAKVRDEQFF
TRBV10-3	14	TRBD2	NA	TRBJ2-7	TGTGCCATCAGTGCGACTAGCGGGAGGGACGAGCAGTACTTC	CAISATSGRDEQYF
TRBV15	15	NA	few	TRBJ2-7	TGTGCCACCAGCAGAGTTACTGTGAGCTCCTACGAGCAGTACTTC	CATSRVTVSSYEQYF
TRBV7-3	16	TRBD2	NA	TRBJ2-3	TGTGCCAGCAGCTCTGCTAGCGGGGTATTCACAGATACGCAGTATTTT	CASSSASGVFTDTQYF
TRBV4-1	14	NA	many	TRBJ1-2	TGCGCCAGCAGCCGGGGGGGAGTTAAGGATGGCTACACCTTC	CASSRGGVKDGYTF
TRBV27	16	TRBD2	many	TRBJ2-1	TGTGCCAGCAGTTTATCCTCTAGCGGGGGATACAATGAGCAGTTCTTC	CASSLSSSGGYNEQFF
TRBV11-2	15	NA	many	TRBJ1-2	TGTGCCAGCAGCCAGGTCGGGACACCCTTTTATGGCTACACCTTC	CASSQVGTPFYGYTF
TRBV7-8	12	NA	many	TRBJ2-1	TGTGCCAGCAGCTTAGTTGTCAATGAGCAGTTCTTC	CASSLVVNEQFF
TRBV9	16	NA	many	TRBJ1-2	TGTGCCAGCAGCACCACCTGGGAGAGCTTGGGCTATGGCTACACCTTC	CASSTTWESLGYGYTF
TRBV14	16	NA	few	TRBJ2-5	TGTGCCAGCAGCCAAGCTCTCGACGCCAGGAAAGAGACCCAGTACTTC	CASSQALDARKETQYF
TRBV2	14	NA	many	TRBJ1-5	TGTGCCAGCAGTGGGGGCAGGCCGTATCAGCCCCAGCATTTT	CASSGGRPYQPQHF
TRBV5-6	15	TRBD1	many	TRBJ2-2	TGTGCCAGCACCCTCGGCAGGGGGTATACCGGGGAGCTGTTTTTT	CASTLGRGYTGELFF
TRBV2	14	NA	many	TRBJ1-6	TGTGCCACTCCCTCGGGGTCGGATAATTCACCCCTCCACTTT	CATPSGSDNSPLHF
TRBV5-1	16	TRBD1	many	TRBJ2-7	TGCGCCAGCAGCTGGGGACAGGGGAAAGCCAACTACGAGCAGTACTTC	CASSWGQGKANYEQYF
TRBV11-3	14	NA	many	TRBJ2-7	TGTGCCAGCAGCTTATTACCGGATACCTACGAGCAGTACTTC	CASSLLPDTYEQYF
TRBV6-1	15	TRBD2	medium-sized	TRBJ2-7	TGTGCCAGCAGTGAGGGGACTAGCGGGAGTTACGAGCAGTACTTC	CASSEGTSGSYEQYF
TRBV7-2	15	NA	many	TRBJ2-3	TGTGCCAGCAGCTCAGGGGTAGTGCACACAGATACGCAGTATTTT	CASSSGVVHTDTQYF
TRBV6-2/TRBV6-3	14	NA	NA	TRBJ1-6	TGTGCCAGCAGTTACCCCCCTTCAGGTTCACCCCTCCACTTT	CASSYPPSGSPLHF
TRBV3-1	14	TRBD1	medium-sized	TRBJ2-2	TGTGCCAGCGGATACAGGGGGAACACCGGGGAGCTGTTTTTT	CASGYRGNTGELFF
TRBV12-3/TRBV12-4	13	NA	medium-sized	TRBJ1-5	TGTGCCAGCAGGTCCAAATGGAAGGAGCCCCAGCATTTT	CASRSKWKEPQHF
TRBV5-5	12	NA	many	TRBJ1-1	TGTGCCAGCAGCAGAGGAGTCGTGGAAGCTTTCTTT	CASSRGVVEAFF
TRBV30	11	NA	many	TRBJ2-5	TGTGCCTGGAGTCCCTCCAAGACCCAGTACTTC	CAWSPSKTQYF
TRBV3-1	15	NA	NA	TRBJ2-4	TGTGCCAGCAGCGGGTCCGGCTCGGGGTTTAGCATTCAGTACTTC	CASSGSGSGFSIQYF
TRBV10-3	15	NA	many	TRBJ2-2	TGTGCCATCAGTGGACTAGAAAGAGTGGCCGGGGAGCTGTTTTTT	CAISGLERVAGELFF
TRBV3-1	15	NA	NA	TRBJ1-2	TGTGCCAGCAGAGCGGGGACCGGGGCGGGGACCGGCTACACCTTC	CASRAGTGAGTGYTF
TRBV7-9	14	NA	NA	TRBJ1-3	TGTGCCAGCAGCTTAGCTGGGTCTGGAAACACCATATATTTT	CASSLAGSGNTIYF
TRBV4-1	14	NA	many	TRBJ1-2	TGCGCCAGCAGCTCCCCCGGACAGCTACGGGGCTACACCTTC	CASSSPGQLRGYTF
TRBV6-1	12	NA	few	TRBJ1-1	TGTGCCAGCAGTGAAGCACGCACTGAAGCTTTCTTT	CASSEARTEAFF
TRBV20-1	14	TRBD2	many	TRBJ2-1	TGCAGTGCTGGGCGGGGACTAGACCACAATGAGCAGTTCTTC	CSAGRGLDHNEQFF